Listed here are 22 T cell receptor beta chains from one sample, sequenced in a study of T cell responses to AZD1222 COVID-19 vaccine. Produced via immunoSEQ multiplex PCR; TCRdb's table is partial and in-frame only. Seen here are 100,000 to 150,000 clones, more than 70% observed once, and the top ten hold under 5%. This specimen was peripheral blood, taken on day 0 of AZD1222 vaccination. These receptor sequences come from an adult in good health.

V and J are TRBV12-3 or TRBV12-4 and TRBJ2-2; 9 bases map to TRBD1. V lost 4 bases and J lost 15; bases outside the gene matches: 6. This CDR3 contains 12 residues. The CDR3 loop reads CASSSSDRGMFF. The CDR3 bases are TGTGCCAGCAGTTCCTCGGACAGGGGAATGTTTTTT.

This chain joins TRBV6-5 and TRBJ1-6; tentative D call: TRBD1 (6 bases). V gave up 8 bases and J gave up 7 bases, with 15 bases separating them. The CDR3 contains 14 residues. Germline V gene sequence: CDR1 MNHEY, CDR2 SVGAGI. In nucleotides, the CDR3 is TGTGCCAGCCGGGGGGGCGGCGGAAATTCACCCCTCCACTTT. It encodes CASRGGGGNSPLHF.

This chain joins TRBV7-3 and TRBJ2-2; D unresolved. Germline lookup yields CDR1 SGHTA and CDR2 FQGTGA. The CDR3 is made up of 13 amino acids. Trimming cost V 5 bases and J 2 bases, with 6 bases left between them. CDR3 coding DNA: TGTGCCAGCAGCGTAGGAAACACCGGGGAGCTGTTTTTT. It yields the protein CASSVGNTGELFF.

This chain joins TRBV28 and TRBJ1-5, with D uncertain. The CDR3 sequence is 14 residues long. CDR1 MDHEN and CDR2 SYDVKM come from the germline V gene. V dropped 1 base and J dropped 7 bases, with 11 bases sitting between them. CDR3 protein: CASSLSRIDQPQHF. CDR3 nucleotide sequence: TGTGCCAGCAGTTTATCACGAATTGACCAGCCCCAGCATTTT. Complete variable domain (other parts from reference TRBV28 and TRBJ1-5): DVKVTQSSRYLVKRTGEKVFLECVQDMDHENMFWYRQDPGLGLRLIYFSYDVKMKEKGDIPEGYSVSREKKERFSLILESASTNQTSMYLCASSLSRIDQPQHFGDGTRLSIL.

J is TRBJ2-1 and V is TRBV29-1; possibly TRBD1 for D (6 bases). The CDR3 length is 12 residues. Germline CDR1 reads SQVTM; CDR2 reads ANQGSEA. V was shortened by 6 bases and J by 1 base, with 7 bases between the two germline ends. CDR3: CSVRGSYNEQFF. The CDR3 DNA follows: TGCAGCGTCAGGGGTTCCTACAATGAGCAGTTCTTC.

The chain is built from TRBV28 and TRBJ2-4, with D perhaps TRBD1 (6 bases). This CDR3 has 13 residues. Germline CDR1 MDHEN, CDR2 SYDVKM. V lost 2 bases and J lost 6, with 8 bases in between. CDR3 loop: CASSLARGNIQYF. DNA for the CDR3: TGTGCCAGCAGTTTAGCCAGGGGAAACATTCAGTACTTC.

CDR3 DNA: TGCGCCAGCAGCCAAGATTTTGGGACACAAAATAATTCACCCCTCCACTTT. As protein: CASSQDFGTQNNSPLHF. The chain employs TRBV4-3 and TRBJ1-6; perhaps TRBD1 as D (6 bases). Per the germline V gene, CDR1 is LGHNA and CDR2 is YSLEER. The V end lost 0 bases, the J end lost 5 bases, and 14 bases lay between the germline ends. CDR3 length: 17 amino acids.

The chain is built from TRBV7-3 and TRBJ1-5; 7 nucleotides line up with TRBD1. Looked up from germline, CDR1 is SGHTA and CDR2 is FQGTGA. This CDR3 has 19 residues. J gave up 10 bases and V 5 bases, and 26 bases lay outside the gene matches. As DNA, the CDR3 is TGTGCCAGCAGCGAACCCGCGGGCGGGCAATTCAGGGGGACACATCCCCAGCATTTT. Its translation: CASSEPAGGQFRGTHPQHF.

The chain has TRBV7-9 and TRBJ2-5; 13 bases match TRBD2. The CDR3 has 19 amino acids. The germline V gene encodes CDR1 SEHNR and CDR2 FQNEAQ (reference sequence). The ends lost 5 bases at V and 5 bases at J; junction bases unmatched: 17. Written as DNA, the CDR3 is TGTGCCAGCAGCGGGTGGACTAGCGGGAGCAACCCTAATAGGGAGACCCAGTACTTC. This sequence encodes CASSGWTSGSNPNRETQYF.

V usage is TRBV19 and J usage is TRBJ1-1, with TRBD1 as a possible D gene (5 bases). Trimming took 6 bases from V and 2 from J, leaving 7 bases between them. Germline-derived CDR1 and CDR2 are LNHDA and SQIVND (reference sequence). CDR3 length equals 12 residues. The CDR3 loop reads CASRTVNTEAFF. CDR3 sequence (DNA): TGTGCCAGTAGGACAGTTAACACTGAAGCTTTCTTT.

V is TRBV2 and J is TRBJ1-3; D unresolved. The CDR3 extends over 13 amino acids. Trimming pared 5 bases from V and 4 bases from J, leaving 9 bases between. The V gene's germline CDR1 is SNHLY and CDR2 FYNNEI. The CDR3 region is CASSKGAGNTIYF. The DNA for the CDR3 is TGTGCCAGCAGTAAGGGTGCAGGAAACACCATATATTTT.

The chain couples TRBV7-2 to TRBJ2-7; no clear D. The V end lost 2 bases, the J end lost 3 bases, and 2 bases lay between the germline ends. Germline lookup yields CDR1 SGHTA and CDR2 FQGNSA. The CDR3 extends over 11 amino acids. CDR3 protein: CASSLIYEQYF. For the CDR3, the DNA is TGTGCCAGCAGCTTAATCTACGAGCAGTACTTC.

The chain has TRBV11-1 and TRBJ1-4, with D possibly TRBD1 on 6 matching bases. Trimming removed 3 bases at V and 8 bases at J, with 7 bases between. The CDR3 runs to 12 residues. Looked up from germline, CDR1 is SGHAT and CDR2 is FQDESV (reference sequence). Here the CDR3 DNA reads TGTGCCAGCAGCTTGACAGGAGAAAAACTGTTTTTT. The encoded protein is CASSLTGEKLFF.

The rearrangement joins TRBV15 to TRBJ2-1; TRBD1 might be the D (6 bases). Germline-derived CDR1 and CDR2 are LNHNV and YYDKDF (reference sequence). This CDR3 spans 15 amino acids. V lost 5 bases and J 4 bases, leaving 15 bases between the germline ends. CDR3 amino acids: CATSLEGDTYNEQFF. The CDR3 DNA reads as TGTGCCACCAGCCTAGAGGGGGACACATACAATGAGCAGTTCTTC.

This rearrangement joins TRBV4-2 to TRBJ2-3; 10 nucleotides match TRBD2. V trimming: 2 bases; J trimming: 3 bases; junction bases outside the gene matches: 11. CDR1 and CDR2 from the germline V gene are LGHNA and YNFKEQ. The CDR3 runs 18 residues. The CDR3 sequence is CASSQTTQAGGQTDTQYF. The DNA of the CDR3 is TGTGCCAGCAGCCAAACAACCCAAGCGGGGGGGCAAACAGATACGCAGTATTTT.

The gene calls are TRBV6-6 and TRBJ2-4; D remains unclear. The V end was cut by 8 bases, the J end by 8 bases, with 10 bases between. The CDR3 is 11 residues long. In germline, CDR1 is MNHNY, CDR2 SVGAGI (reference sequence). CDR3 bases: TGTGCCAGCGAGACATCATACATTCAGTACTTC. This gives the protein CASETSYIQYF.

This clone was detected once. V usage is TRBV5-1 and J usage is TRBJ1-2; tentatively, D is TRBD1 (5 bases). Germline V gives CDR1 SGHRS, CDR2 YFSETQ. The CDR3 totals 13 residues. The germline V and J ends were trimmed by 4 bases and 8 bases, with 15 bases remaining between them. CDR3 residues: CASSRTRDGGYTF. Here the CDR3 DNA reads TGCGCCAGCAGCCGTACCAGGGACGGGGGCTACACCTTC.

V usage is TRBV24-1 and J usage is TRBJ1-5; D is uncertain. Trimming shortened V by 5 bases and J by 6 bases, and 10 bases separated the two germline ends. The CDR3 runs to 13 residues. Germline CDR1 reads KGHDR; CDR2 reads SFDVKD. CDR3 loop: CATSVGFSQPQHF. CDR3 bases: TGTGCCACCAGTGTGGGGTTTAGTCAGCCCCAGCATTTT.

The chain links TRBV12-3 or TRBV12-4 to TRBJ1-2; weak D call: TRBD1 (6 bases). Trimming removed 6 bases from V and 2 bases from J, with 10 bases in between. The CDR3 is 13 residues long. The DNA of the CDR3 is TGTGCCAGCAGCCCCGACAGGAACTATGGCTACACCTTC. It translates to CASSPDRNYGYTF.

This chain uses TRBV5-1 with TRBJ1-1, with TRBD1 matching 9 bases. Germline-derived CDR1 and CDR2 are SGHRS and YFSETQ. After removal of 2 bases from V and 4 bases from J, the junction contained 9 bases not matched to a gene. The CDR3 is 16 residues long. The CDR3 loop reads CASSLATGTGITEAFF. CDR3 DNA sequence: TGCGCCAGCAGCTTAGCCACCGGGACAGGGATCACTGAAGCTTTCTTT.

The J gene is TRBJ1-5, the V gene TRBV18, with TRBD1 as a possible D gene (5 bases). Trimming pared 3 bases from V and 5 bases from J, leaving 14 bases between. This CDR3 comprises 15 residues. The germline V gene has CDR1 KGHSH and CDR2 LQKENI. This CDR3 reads CASSPQTVFDQPQHF. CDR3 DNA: TGTGCCAGCTCACCCCAGACAGTTTTCGATCAGCCCCAGCATTTT.

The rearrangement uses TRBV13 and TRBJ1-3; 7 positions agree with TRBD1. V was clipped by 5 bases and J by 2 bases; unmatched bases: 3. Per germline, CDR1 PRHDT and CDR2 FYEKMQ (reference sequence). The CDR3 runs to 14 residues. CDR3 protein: CASSPTGTGNTIYF. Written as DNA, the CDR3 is TGTGCCAGCAGCCCGACAGGGACTGGAAACACCATATATTTT.